These 11 T cell receptor beta chains were all obtained from the same sample, sequenced in a study of blood T cell repertoires in COVID-19. The repertoire was sequenced with immunoSEQ multiplex PCR; TCRdb's copy has only in-frame clones and lacks some. Counted here are 150,000 to 200,000 clones, 89% occurring once; the ten biggest clones make up about 0.77%. The sample taken for sequencing was PBMCs or T cells enriched from blood (not recorded which). The source of these receptors is a woman aged 18 to 35 who had recovered from COVID-19.

The chain links TRBV30 to TRBJ2-7; maybe TRBD1 (6 bases). This CDR3 contains 11 residues. The V end lost 4 bases, the J end lost 7 bases, and 11 bases lay between the germline ends. CDR1 is GTSNPN and CDR2 is SVGIG in the germline V gene (reference sequence). The CDR3 DNA sequence: TGTGCCTGGAACAGGGTGGGGGAGCAGTACTTC. Translated: CAWNRVGEQYF.

DNA of the CDR3: TGTGCCAGTAGGCCAACAGGGGGCCGAGGTAGCTCCTACAATGAGCAGTTCTTC. It encodes CASRPTGGRGSSYNEQFF. The genes are TRBV19 and TRBJ2-1; 9 bases line up with TRBD1. CDR1 and CDR2 (germline): LNHDA, SQIVND (reference sequence). The length of the CDR3 is 18 residues. V was clipped by 6 bases and J by 0 bases; unmatched bases: 12.

J is TRBJ2-1 and V is TRBV11-3, with 8 bases lining up with TRBD2. V lost 1 base to trimming and J lost 4 bases; unmatched junction nucleotides: 3. This CDR3 has 15 amino acids. The V gene's germline CDR1 is SGHNT and CDR2 YENEEA. The CDR3 region is CASSLGRGRYNEQFF. The DNA of the CDR3 is TGTGCCAGCAGCTTAGGTCGCGGGAGGTACAATGAGCAGTTCTTC.

The rearrangement joins TRBV27 to TRBJ2-1, with 13 bases identical to TRBD2. V lost 5 bases to trimming and J lost 5 bases; unmatched junction nucleotides: 3. The CDR3 runs to 15 residues. CDR1 is MNHEY, CDR2 SMNVEV, per germline (reference sequence). The CDR3 spells CASSPGTSGDNEQFF. The CDR3 DNA is TGTGCCAGCAGTCCAGGGACTAGCGGGGACAATGAGCAGTTCTTC.

The chain recombines TRBV10-3 with TRBJ2-3; 7 bases agree with TRBD2. This CDR3 region has 15 residues. V was pared by 8 bases and J by 4 bases, with 12 bases of the junction left unmatched. CDR1 and CDR2 (germline): ENHRY, SYGVKD. The chain's CDR3 is CAIRKGGLTPDTQYF. For the CDR3, the DNA is TGTGCCATCCGTAAGGGAGGGCTCACCCCAGATACGCAGTATTTT.

This sequence joins TRBV29-1 and TRBJ1-1; TRBD1 agrees at 9 bases. There are 15 residues in the CDR3. V dropped 6 bases and J dropped 0; count of bases not matched to a gene: 8. Germline CDR1 SQVTM, CDR2 ANQGSEA. The CDR3 DNA reads TGCAGCGTGGCAACAGGGGGCGCGGTGAACACTGAAGCTTTCTTT. Translating it yields CSVATGGAVNTEAFF.

Regarding this clone: Other DNA variants within this sample encode the same CDR3. The chain employs TRBV5-1 and TRBJ2-7; 8 bases line up with TRBD1. The germline V gene has CDR1 SGHRS and CDR2 YFSETQ. Trimming took 4 bases from V and 2 from J; bases not matched to a gene: 2. There are 13 residues in the CDR3. CDR3 DNA sequence: TGCGCCAGCAGCCAGGGGGCTACCTACGAGCAGTACTTC. Translating it yields CASSQGATYEQYF.

V is TRBV27 and J is TRBJ2-1, with D perhaps TRBD1 (5 bases). The germline gives CDR1 MNHEY, CDR2 SMNVEV (reference sequence). This CDR3 is 16 amino acids long. With 2 bases removed from V and 6 bases from J, the gap between germline ends came to 17 bases. The CDR3 DNA follows: TGTGCCAGCAGTTTAGCCGCAGGGTGGGCGACCAATGAGCAGTTCTTC. Its translation is CASSLAAGWATNEQFF.

The chain combines TRBV11-3 with TRBJ2-7; 7 bases fit TRBD2. This CDR3 has 18 amino acids. Germline-derived CDR1 and CDR2 are SGHNT and YENEEA. V lost 4 bases to trimming and J lost 0 bases; unmatched junction nucleotides: 15. In DNA, the CDR3 is TGTGCCAGCAGCTACCCCACTCCCCTAGCGGAAATCTCCTACGAGCAGTACTTC. Amino acid sequence: CASSYPTPLAEISYEQYF. Looking up the rest from reference TRBV11-3 and TRBJ2-7 gives the full variable domain: EAGVVQSPRYKIIEKKQPVAFWCNPISGHNTLYWYLQNLGQGPELLIRYENEEAVDDSQLPKDRFSAERLKGVDSTLKIQPAELGDSAVYLCASSYPTPLAEISYEQYFGPGTRLTVT.

The chain recombines TRBV5-1 with TRBJ1-3, with 9 bases matching TRBD1. The trim removed 4 bases at V and 4 bases at J, leaving 3 bases unmatched. The CDR3 contains 14 residues. The V gene's germline CDR1 is SGHRS and CDR2 YFSETQ. CDR3 sequence: CASSHGQGGNTIYF. The DNA of the CDR3 is TGCGCCAGCAGCCATGGACAGGGGGGAAACACCATATATTTT.

This chain uses TRBV20-1 with TRBJ2-7; TRBD2 agrees at 8 bases. Losses at the gene ends were 7 bases for V and 4 bases for J; bases not matched to a gene: 3. This CDR3 region has 11 residues. Looked up from germline, CDR1 is DFQATT and CDR2 is SNEGSKA (reference sequence). For the CDR3, the DNA is TGCAGTGAATCGGGAGGGTACGAGCAGTACTTC. Its protein is CSESGGYEQYF.